Below are 9 T cell receptor beta chains sequenced from a single sample in a study of blood T cell repertoires in COVID-19. Generated by immunoSEQ multiplex PCR, the TCRdb table keeps only in-frame clones and is missing some. The sample includes 250,000 or so clones, about 89% seen only once; the top ten take approximately 8.2%. The sample consisted of peripheral blood. These receptors all stem from a man aged 40-49 years with active or convalescent COVID-19.

The sample holds a few counts of this clone. This chain uses TRBV30 with TRBJ2-2; 7 bases match TRBD2. This CDR3 spans 14 amino acids. The V segment lost 8 bases and the J segment 0 bases; nucleotides outside the gene matches: 6. Germline V CDR1 and CDR2: GTSNPN, SVGIG (reference sequence). CDR3 in DNA: TGTGCCCGACTAGCCTCCGCGAACACCGGGGAGCTGTTTTTT. Translated: CARLASANTGELFF.

J is TRBJ1-4 and V is TRBV3-1 (or the pseudogene TRBV3-2); D is ambiguous. CDR3 length equals 16 residues. Germline V CDR1 and CDR2: LGHDT, YNNKEL (reference sequence). The germline V and J ends were trimmed by 4 bases and 6 bases, with 18 bases remaining between them. The CDR3 here is CASSLTTGPRDEKLFF. The CDR3 DNA reads as TGTGCCAGCAGCCTGACCACCGGGCCGCGGGATGAAAAACTGTTTTTT.

This chain uses TRBV7-6 with TRBJ1-2, with D tentatively TRBD1 (5 bases). V dropped 6 bases and J dropped 0 bases, with 14 bases sitting between them. CDR1 and CDR2 (germline): SGHVS, FNYEAQ. CDR3 length equals 15 residues. CDR3: CASRQSLGANYGYTF. The CDR3 DNA is TGTGCCAGCAGACAAAGCCTAGGGGCTAACTATGGCTACACCTTC.

A few counts support this clone. The chain employs TRBV12-3 or TRBV12-4 and TRBJ1-2; the D is unclear. V was clipped by 2 bases and J by 6 bases, with 4 bases between them. The length of the CDR3 is 11 residues. The CDR3: CASSLSDGYTF. The CDR3 DNA reads as TGTGCCAGCAGTTTATCTGATGGCTACACCTTC.

This chain joins TRBV27 and TRBJ2-3; weak D call: TRBD2 (7 bases). Germline V CDR1 and CDR2: MNHEY, SMNVEV (reference sequence). The CDR3 spans 14 residues. The V gene lost 3 bases and the J gene lost 4 bases, with 11 bases spanning the gap. The CDR3 DNA sequence: TGTGCCAGCAGTTTCGGGGGGCGCCCAGATACGCAGTATTTT. This gives the protein CASSFGGRPDTQYF.

The chain is built from TRBV5-4 and TRBJ2-7; 7 bases are a match to TRBD2. CDR1 is SGHNT and CDR2 is YYREEE in the germline V gene (reference sequence). With 4 bases clipped from V and 6 bases from J, the junction kept 13 bases outside the gene matches. This CDR3 contains 15 residues. The CDR3 coding sequence is TGTGCCAGCAGCCCCTGGGAGGGAACCTCTCGCGAGCAGTACTTC. It encodes CASSPWEGTSREQYF.

The chain uses TRBV3-1 (or the pseudogene TRBV3-2) and TRBJ2-4; 8 nucleotides line up with TRBD1. Germline V CDR1 and CDR2: LGHDT, YNNKEL (reference sequence). V was clipped by 0 bases and J by 4 bases; unmatched bases: 2. The length of the CDR3 is 15 residues. In DNA form, the CDR3 reads TGTGCCAGCAGCCAAGAGCAGGGGGCTAAAAACATTCAGTACTTC. Its protein is CASSQEQGAKNIQYF.

The rearrangement links TRBV27 to TRBJ2-3; 13 nucleotides agree with TRBD2. Germline values: CDR1 MNHEY, CDR2 SMNVEV (reference sequence). The junction had 5 bases not matched to a gene; V was cut back by 6 bases and J by 5 bases. This CDR3 is 15 amino acids long. This CDR3 reads CASSRTSGSQDTQYF. The CDR3 coding sequence is TGTGCCAGCAGCCGGACTAGCGGGAGTCAAGATACGCAGTATTTT.

This clone occurred once. A read error may produce the germline difference seen at one junction end. The rearrangement uses TRBV18 and TRBJ2-3; 12 bases are shared with TRBD1. The CDR3 loop spans 15 amino acids. Germline V gene sequence: CDR1 KGHSH, CDR2 LQKENI. The DNA for the CDR3 is TGTGCCAGCTCACTAGGGACAGGGGGCACCGATACGCAGTATTTT. This sequence encodes CASSLGTGGTDTQYF. The whole variable domain, filled in from reference TRBV18 and TRBJ2-3, reads NAGVMQNPRHLVRRRGQEARLRCSPMKGHSHVYWYRQLPEEGLKFMVYLQKENIIDESGMPKERFSAEFPKEGPSILRIQQVVRGDSAAYFCASSLGTGGTDTQYFGPGTRLTVL.